These 20 T cell receptor beta chains were sequenced from one sample in a study of blood T cell repertoires in COVID-19. The data were produced by immunoSEQ multiplex PCR, yet TCRdb's version contains in-frame clones alone and is incomplete. Altogether more than 95,000 clones are present, about 90% being singletons, with the ten largest covering 15%. The sample was peripheral blood. These TCRs come from a man aged 50 or older with acute or convalescent COVID-19.

The chain carries TRBV5-1 and TRBJ2-2, with TRBD1 identical over 7 bases. The CDR3 runs 15 residues. Looked up from germline, CDR1 is SGHRS and CDR2 is YFSETQ. The trim removed 5 bases at V and 0 bases at J, leaving 4 bases unmatched. For the CDR3, the DNA is TGCGCCAGCAGGCCCGGGACAGCGAACACCGGGGAGCTGTTTTTT. Translation: CASRPGTANTGELFF.

This chain connects TRBV6-4 to TRBJ1-1; weak D call: TRBD1 (6 bases). This CDR3 has 15 amino acids. The V end was cut by 0 bases, the J end by 0 bases, with 8 bases between. Germline CDR1 reads MRHNA; CDR2 reads SNTAGT. CDR3 bases: TGTGCCAGCAGTGACTCAGGGGGACTGAACACTGAAGCTTTCTTT. Encoded protein: CASSDSGGLNTEAFF.

The CDR3: CASGRRTYEQYF. The CDR3 nucleotides read TGTGCCAGCGGGCGCAGAACCTACGAGCAGTACTTC. The J gene is TRBJ2-7, the V gene TRBV6-5; D call uncertain. The CDR3 is made up of 12 amino acids. V dropped 8 bases and J dropped 2 bases, with 10 bases sitting between them. Germline CDR1 reads MNHEY; CDR2 reads SVGAGI.

The chain couples TRBV11-2 to TRBJ2-3, with TRBD2 matching 7 bases. Germline V gives CDR1 SGHAT, CDR2 FQNNGV. This CDR3 comprises 14 residues. Germline trimming cut 5 bases from V and 3 bases from J; bases unmatched to any gene: 5. DNA of the CDR3: TGTGCCAGCAGCCGAACTAGCGAGACAGATACGCAGTATTTT. Protein: CASSRTSETDTQYF. The entire variable domain, with the rest obtained from reference TRBV11-2 and TRBJ2-3, is as follows: EAGVAQSPRYKIIEKRQSVAFWCNPISGHATLYWYQQILGQGPKLLIQFQNNGVVDDSQLPKDRFSAERLKGVDSTLKIQPAKLEDSAVYLCASSRTSETDTQYFGPGTRLTVL.

The chain combines TRBV24-1 with TRBJ2-2, with TRBD1 matching 9 bases. This CDR3 contains 18 residues. V trimming: 3 bases; J trimming: 0 bases; junction bases outside the gene matches: 7. The germline V gene has CDR1 KGHDR and CDR2 SFDVKD. DNA of the CDR3: TGTGCCACCAGTGATCCCCCGGGACAGGGAACGAACACCGGGGAGCTGTTTTTT. Translating gives CATSDPPGQGTNTGELFF.

The chain uses TRBV2 and TRBJ2-3; D may be TRBD1 (6 bases). CDR3 length: 15 amino acids. V lost 8 bases and J lost 0, with 15 bases in between. In germline, CDR1 is SNHLY, CDR2 FYNNEI. CDR3 coding DNA: TGTGCCAGCTTAGAAAAGGGGGATAGCACAGATACGCAGTATTTT. This encodes CASLEKGDSTDTQYF.

This chain links TRBV19 with TRBJ1-6; possibly TRBD1 for D (5 bases). Germline CDR1 reads LNHDA; CDR2 reads SQIVND (reference sequence). V lost 4 bases and J lost 6, with 13 bases in between. The CDR3 runs 15 residues. Here the CDR3 reads CASSKWGWGNSPLHF. The CDR3 DNA follows: TGTGCCAGTAGTAAATGGGGCTGGGGTAATTCACCCCTCCACTTT.

This chain links TRBV4-1 with TRBJ1-5; perhaps TRBD1 as D (5 bases). Germline CDR1 MGHRA, CDR2 YSYEKL. Trimming shortened V by 4 bases and J by 7 bases, and 8 bases separated the two germline ends. There are 12 residues in the CDR3. The CDR3 DNA is TGCGCCAGCAGCCCGGGGGGGCAGCCCCAGCATTTT. As protein: CASSPGGQPQHF.

V usage is TRBV5-1 and J usage is TRBJ2-3; D is ambiguous. The CDR3 loop spans 16 amino acids. CDR1 and CDR2 (germline): SGHRS, YFSETQ. V lost 0 bases to trimming and J lost 2 bases, with 13 bases between them. The CDR3 spells CASSLGASRNTDTQYF. In nucleotides, the CDR3 is TGCGCCAGCAGCTTGGGCGCCTCGCGGAACACAGATACGCAGTATTTT.

CDR3 region: CATSDRGQGAYEQYF. CDR3 DNA: TGTGCCACCAGTGATCGAGGACAGGGGGCCTACGAGCAGTACTTC. The rearrangement links TRBV24-1 to TRBJ2-7; 10 bases fit TRBD1. Germline V gene lookup returns CDR1 KGHDR and CDR2 SFDVKD. Trimming removed 3 bases from V and 2 bases from J; junction bases left unmatched: 3. This CDR3 contains 15 residues.

The gene calls are TRBV7-2 and TRBJ2-5; the match to TRBD1 covers 8 bases. The germline V gene encodes CDR1 SGHTA and CDR2 FQGNSA. Germline trimming cut 3 bases from V and 5 bases from J; bases unmatched to any gene: 5. The CDR3 contains 14 residues. Written as DNA, the CDR3 is TGTGCCAGCAGCTTCGACAGGGGCTGGGAGACCCAGTACTTC. Translation gives CASSFDRGWETQYF.

The CDR3 coding sequence is TGTGCCAGCAGCCCGAGGAGTAGGGGGCTCGTCAATGAGCAGTTCTTC. Translating it yields CASSPRSRGLVNEQFF. The V gene is TRBV7-2, the J gene TRBJ2-1; TRBD1 aligns across 7 bases. V trimming: 5 bases; J trimming: 6 bases; junction bases outside the gene matches: 13. Germline CDR1 is SGHTA and CDR2 is FQGNSA. The CDR3 is made up of 16 amino acids.

This clone was seen more than once but under ten times. The rearrangement uses TRBV4-1 and TRBJ2-5, with a possible D match to TRBD2 (6 bases). The CDR3 runs 14 residues. V lost 0 bases to trimming and J lost 5 bases, with 10 bases between them. Germline CDR1 is MGHRA and CDR2 is YSYEKL. DNA for the CDR3: TGCGCCAGCAGCCAAGACGGCGGGAAGGAGACCCAGTACTTC. Translated: CASSQDGGKETQYF.

The V gene is TRBV29-1, the J gene TRBJ1-5; D unclear. Germline V gene sequence: CDR1 SQVTM, CDR2 ANQGSEA. V lost 4 bases and J 6 bases, leaving 13 bases between the germline ends. The CDR3 loop spans 13 amino acids. Here the CDR3 reads CSVGGYAGQPQHF. The CDR3 DNA reads as TGCAGCGTTGGAGGGTATGCGGGTCAGCCCCAGCATTTT. The full variable domain, its missing parts supplied by reference TRBV29-1 and TRBJ1-5, is SAVISQKPSRDICQRGTSLTIQCQVDSQVTMMFWYRQQPGQSLTLIATANQGSEATYESGFVIDKFPISRPNLTFSTLTVSNMSPEDSSIYLCSVGGYAGQPQHFGDGTRLSIL.

This clone was seen only a few times. The CDR3: CARQGGTEAFF. CDR3 DNA: TGTGCCAGACAGGGGGGCACTGAAGCTTTCTTT. The J gene is TRBJ1-1, the V gene TRBV30; 9 bases are a match to TRBD1. V was pared by 8 bases and J by 4 bases, with 2 bases of the junction left unmatched. Germline loops: CDR1 GTSNPN, CDR2 SVGIG (reference sequence). The length of the CDR3 is 11 residues. Together with reference TRBV30 and TRBJ1-1, the CDR3 gives the full variable domain: SQTIHQWPATLVQPVGSPLSLECTVEGTSNPNLYWYRQAAGRGLQLLFYSVGIGQISSEVPQNLSASRPQDRQFILSSKKLLLSDSGFYLCARQGGTEAFFGQGTRLTVV.

V and J are TRBV4-2 and TRBJ2-2; 9 bases fit TRBD1. Losses at the gene ends were 5 bases for V and 1 base for J; bases not matched to a gene: 2. The CDR3 is made up of 15 amino acids. Germline values: CDR1 LGHNA, CDR2 YNFKEQ. The CDR3 DNA follows: TGTGCCAGCAGCGGGACAGGGATGAACACCGGGGAGCTGTTTTTT. This translates into CASSGTGMNTGELFF.

This rearrangement joins TRBV19 to TRBJ2-1, with no clear D. Trimming stripped 3 bases from V and 1 base from J, with 10 bases between. The CDR3 spans 15 residues. Germline lookup yields CDR1 LNHDA and CDR2 SQIVND (reference sequence). The CDR3 DNA sequence: TGTGCCAGTAGTATGAAAGGAGCTTCCTACAATGAGCAGTTCTTC. Residues: CASSMKGASYNEQFF. Filled out from reference TRBV19 and TRBJ2-1, the complete variable domain reads DGGITQSPKYLFRKEGQNVTLSCEQNLNHDAMYWYRQDPGQGLRLIYYSQIVNDFQKGDIAEGYSVSREKKESFPLTVTSAQKNPTAFYLCASSMKGASYNEQFFGPGTRLTVL.

In its sample, this clone was seen once. The sample carries other DNA sequences with the same CDR3. J is TRBJ2-7 and V is TRBV28, with D hard to call. The V gene lost 3 bases and the J gene lost 1 base, with 4 bases spanning the gap. The CDR3 has 12 amino acids. Germline-derived CDR1 and CDR2 are MDHEN and SYDVKM. Written as DNA, the CDR3 is TGTGCCAGCAGTTTTAGTTCCTACGAGCAGTACTTC. Encoded protein: CASSFSSYEQYF.

The rearrangement joins TRBV24-1 to TRBJ2-1; 13 nucleotides align to TRBD2. CDR3 length: 18 amino acids. The V gene's germline CDR1 is KGHDR and CDR2 SFDVKD. The V segment lost 3 bases and the J segment 10 bases; nucleotides outside the gene matches: 14. The DNA of the CDR3 is TGTGCCACCAGTGATACCGGGACTAGCGGGAACCGTCTTTGGGAGCAGTTCTTC. Translation: CATSDTGTSGNRLWEQFF.

The V call is TRBV27, the J call TRBJ2-2; the D gene is possibly TRBD1 (5 bases). The CDR3 covers 14 residues. V was pared by 1 base and J by 6 bases, with 9 bases between. The germline V gene encodes CDR1 MNHEY and CDR2 SMNVEV (reference sequence). CDR3 sequence (DNA): TGTGCCAGCAGTTTATTCTTAGGGGCCGGGGAGCTGTTTTTT. It codes for CASSLFLGAGELFF.